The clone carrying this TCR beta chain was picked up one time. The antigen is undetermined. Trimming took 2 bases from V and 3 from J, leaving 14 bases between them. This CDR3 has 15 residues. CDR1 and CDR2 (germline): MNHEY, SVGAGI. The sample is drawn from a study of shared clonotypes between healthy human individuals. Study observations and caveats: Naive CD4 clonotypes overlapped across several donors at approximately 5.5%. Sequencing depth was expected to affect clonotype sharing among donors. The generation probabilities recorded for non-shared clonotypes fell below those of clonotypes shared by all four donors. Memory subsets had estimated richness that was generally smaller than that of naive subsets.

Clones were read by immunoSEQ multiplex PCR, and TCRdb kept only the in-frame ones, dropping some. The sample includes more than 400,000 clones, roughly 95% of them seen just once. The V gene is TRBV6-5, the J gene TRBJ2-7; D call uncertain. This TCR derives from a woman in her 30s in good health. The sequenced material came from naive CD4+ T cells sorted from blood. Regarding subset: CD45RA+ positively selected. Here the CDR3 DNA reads TGTGCCAGCAGTTACGTCGCCAAGTCACACTACGAGCAGTACTTC. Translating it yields CASSYVAKSHYEQYF.